The clone carrying this TCR beta chain was picked up a small number of times. The authors' processing: Counts of nucleated cells, estimated from reference gene primer amplification, were obtained. The data were produced by immunoSEQ multiplex PCR, yet TCRdb's version contains in-frame clones alone and is incomplete. That table gives V, J and clone size, and the DNA gave D and trimming. The sample has 52,000 or so clones, approximately 91% seen once; the top ten hold around 9.3%. The sample comes from a study of blood T cell repertoires in COVID-19. Across the whole study: Acute-phase and convalescent COVID-19 samples originated in the United States, Italy and Spain. In each case, the material was cDNA or gDNA derived from T cells, B-cell-depleted T cells, or PBMCs.

The length of the CDR3 is 14 residues. Germline V gives CDR1 MNHEY, CDR2 SVGAGI. V lost 5 bases to trimming and J lost 0 bases; unmatched junction nucleotides: 4. The sequenced sample consisted of peripheral blood. The chain joins TRBV6-5 to TRBJ2-7; 7 nucleotides agree with TRBD2. This sequence was found in a man aged 60 to 69 with active COVID-19. CDR3 in amino acids: CASSLLALSYEQYF. The CDR3 DNA is TGTGCCAGCAGTCTACTAGCGCTCTCCTACGAGCAGTACTTC.